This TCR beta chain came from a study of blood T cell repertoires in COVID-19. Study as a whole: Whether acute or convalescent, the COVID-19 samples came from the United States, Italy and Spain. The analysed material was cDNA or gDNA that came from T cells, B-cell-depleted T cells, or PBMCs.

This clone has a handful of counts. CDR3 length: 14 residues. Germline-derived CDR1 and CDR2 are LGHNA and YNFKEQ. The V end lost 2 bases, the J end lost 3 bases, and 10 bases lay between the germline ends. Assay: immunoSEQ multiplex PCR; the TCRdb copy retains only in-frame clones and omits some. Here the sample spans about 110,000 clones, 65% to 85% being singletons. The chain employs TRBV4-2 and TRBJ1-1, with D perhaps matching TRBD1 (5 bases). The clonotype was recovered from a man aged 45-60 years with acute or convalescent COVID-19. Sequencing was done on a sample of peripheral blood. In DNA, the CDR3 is TGTGCCAGCAGCCAACCAGACAGAGACACTGAAGCTTTCTTT. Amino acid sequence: CASSQPDRDTEAFF.